A selection of T cell receptor beta chains follows, all from one sample in a study of T cells after yellow fever vaccination. TCRdb passed the 5' RACE reads through MiXCR, listing each CDR3 protein once. The sample gives 200,000 to 300,000 distinct CDR3 sequences, 13% of which show up once; around 0.55% is in the top ten. The sequencing here drew on CD4+ T cells sorted from PBMCs, taken 45 days after the yellow fever booster vaccination. Receptors originate from a man aged 25 to 40 who received the YFV17D yellow fever vaccine. Each CDR3 is given with its conserved first and last residue. A D gene is named only where the DNA matches it firmly. Rows give clone size only sometimes, using once, few, many, or a class for an expanded clone.

v_call,d_call,clone_size,j_call,cdr3_nt,cdr3_aa
TRBV20-1,NA,few,TRBJ2-5,TGCAGTGCTAATGGAGAGACCCAGTACTTC,CSANGETQYF
TRBV7-9,TRBD2,few,TRBJ2-1,TGTGCCAGCAGCTTAGCGCCGGCGGGGGCCTACAATGAGCAGTTCTTC,CASSLAPAGAYNEQFF
TRBV5-1,TRBD2,few,TRBJ2-7,TGCGCCAGCAGCTTGGTGGGAGCGGGAGGGGCCTACGAGCAGTACTTC,CASSLVGAGGAYEQYF
TRBV4-3,TRBD2,few,TRBJ2-1,TGCGCCAGCAGCCAAGATTGGCGGGAGGGCCAGCAGTTCTTC,CASSQDWREGQQFF
TRBV7-9,NA,NA,TRBJ2-7,TGTGCCAGCAGTTTTCGTTCCTACGAGCAGTACTTC,CASSFRSYEQYF
TRBV7-8,TRBD1,few,TRBJ2-1,TGTGCCAGCAGCTTCACAGGGGGCCCCTACAATGAGCAGTTCTTC,CASSFTGGPYNEQFF
TRBV27,NA,NA,TRBJ1-2,TGTGCCAGCAGTCCAATTCAGGGTGACTATGGCTACACCTTC,CASSPIQGDYGYTF
TRBV6-5,NA,NA,TRBJ1-4,TGTGCCAGCCGTCGTGCTAAAGAAAAACTGTTTTTT,CASRRAKEKLFF
TRBV10-3,TRBD2,NA,TRBJ2-6,TGTGCCATCAGTGAGTCGGTTGGGACTAGCGGGAACCCGCTAACTGGGGCCAACGTCCTGACTTTC,CAISESVGTSGNPLTGANVLTF
TRBV6-2/TRBV6-3,NA,NA,TRBJ2-5,TGTGCCAGCAGTTACTCCCGGGGGAGAGAGGAGACCCAGTACTTC,CASSYSRGREETQYF
TRBV20-1,TRBD1,few,TRBJ2-1,TGCAGTGCTTTGGGGACAGATCTTAGGGATGAGCAGTTCTTC,CSALGTDLRDEQFF
TRBV14,NA,NA,TRBJ2-2,TGTGCCAGCAGCCAGCTGCGGGGAAATCAGTACACCGGGGAGCTGTTTTTT,CASSQLRGNQYTGELFF
TRBV20-1,NA,few,TRBJ2-3,TGCAGTGCCGAAACAGGGAATTGGGGAAAGGACACAGATACGCAGTATTTT,CSAETGNWGKDTDTQYF
TRBV14,NA,NA,TRBJ2-1,TGTGCCAGCAGCCAAACGGGTTTGGTTCCCGAGCAGTTCTTC,CASSQTGLVPEQFF
TRBV4-3,TRBD2,many,TRBJ2-1,TGCACCTCCGGAGGGAGGGACTACAATGAGCAGTTCTTC,CTSGGRDYNEQFF
TRBV25-1,NA,few,TRBJ2-3,TGTGCCAGCAGTGAATCCTGGACAGACACAGATACGCAGTATTTT,CASSESWTDTDTQYF
TRBV11-2,NA,few,TRBJ2-7,TGTGCCAGCAGCCCCACGCTGGGGTCGTCCCCCTGGTTCGATGGAAACGAGCAGTACTTC,CASSPTLGSSPWFDGNEQYF
TRBV10-3,NA,NA,TRBJ2-5,TGTGCCATCAGTGAGTCGATTATGGGCGAAGAGACCCAGTACTTC,CAISESIMGEETQYF
TRBV3-1,NA,NA,TRBJ2-3,TGTGCCAGCAGCGGTGACACAGATACGCAGTATTTT,CASSGDTDTQYF
TRBV4-3,NA,NA,TRBJ2-3,TGCGCCAGCAGCCACCGGGGTACGACAGATACGCAGTATTTT,CASSHRGTTDTQYF
TRBV20-1,TRBD1,few,TRBJ2-3,TGCAGTGCTAGAGGACAGGGGGTCACAGATACGCAGTATTTT,CSARGQGVTDTQYF
TRBV7-2,NA,NA,TRBJ2-7,TGTGCCAGCAGTTCGGTCCGGGACCGCCCCTACGAGCAGTACTTC,CASSSVRDRPYEQYF
TRBV5-4,TRBD2,NA,TRBJ2-2,TGTGCCAGCAGCCGGGGGGGGGAGATCGGGGAGCTGTTTTTT,CASSRGGEIGELFF
TRBV20-1,TRBD2,few,TRBJ2-1,TGCAGTGCTGGCGGGACTAGCGGCAACAATGAGCAGTTCTTC,CSAGGTSGNNEQFF
TRBV20-1,TRBD2,NA,TRBJ2-5,TGCAGTGTTACTAGCGGGCGAGGTATCGAGACCCAGTACTTC,CSVTSGRGIETQYF
TRBV5-4,TRBD1,NA,TRBJ2-5,TGTGCCAGCAGCTTGCTGACAGGGCGAGAGACCCAGTACTTC,CASSLLTGRETQYF
TRBV4-3,TRBD2,few,TRBJ2-7,TGCGCCAGCAGCCGGCAGCTGGCTAGCGGGGGGACGGGGGAGCAGTACTTC,CASSRQLASGGTGEQYF
TRBV5-1,NA,few,TRBJ2-5,TGCGCCAGCAGCTATGACAAACCCCAAGAGACCCAGTACTTC,CASSYDKPQETQYF
TRBV20-1,NA,NA,TRBJ1-5,TGCAGTGCTATCACCCCTAAGGGGCTTACGGCCTTTTTGGGTAATCAGCCCCAGCATTTT,CSAITPKGLTAFLGNQPQHF
TRBV20-1,NA,few,TRBJ2-3,TGCAGTGCTACAGGGTCCCTACGCACAGATACGCAGTATTTT,CSATGSLRTDTQYF
TRBV9,NA,NA,TRBJ2-7,TGTGCCAGCAGCGCTCCGGGTAGTCTCCACGAGCAGTACTTC,CASSAPGSLHEQYF
TRBV3-1,NA,once,TRBJ2-3,TGTGCCAGCAGCCAGCGGATCTCAGATACGCAGTATTTT,CASSQRISDTQYF
TRBV5-6,TRBD1,few,TRBJ2-7,TGTGCCAGCAGCTTTCGACAGGGCGCCTACGAGCAGTACTTC,CASSFRQGAYEQYF
TRBV27,NA,few,TRBJ2-7,TGTGCCAGCAGTTTATCCCTCTTCTACGAGCAGTACTTC,CASSLSLFYEQYF
TRBV5-1,TRBD1,few,TRBJ2-7,TGCGCCAGCAGCTGGACATCCGGACAGGGCGACGAGCAGTACTTC,CASSWTSGQGDEQYF
TRBV5-1,NA,NA,TRBJ2-1,TGCGCCAGCAGCCCGGCGGGCGGGTTTGAGCAGTTCTTC,CASSPAGGFEQFF